These 15 T cell receptor beta chains were sequenced from one sample in a study of T cell responses to AZD1222 COVID-19 vaccine. TCRdb keeps only in-frame clones here, not all; method: immunoSEQ multiplex PCR. Of some 84,000 clones in the sample, around 88% are singletons; the top ten hold roughly 10%. Source: peripheral blood, taken 28 days after the second AZD1222 dose. The source of these receptors is an adult who received the AZD1222 COVID-19 vaccine.

V gene TRBV7-8 combines with J gene TRBJ1-2; 7 bases map to TRBD1. J lost 3 bases, V lost 5 bases, and 9 bases had no gene match. This CDR3 has 15 residues. The V gene's germline CDR1 is SGHVS and CDR2 FQNEAQ. The CDR3, as DNA: TGTGCCAGCAGCCCAGGGGGTGGGGTATACTATGGCTACACCTTC. Translated: CASSPGGGVYYGYTF.

V gene TRBV24-1 combines with J gene TRBJ1-1; 11 bases are a match to TRBD1. CDR3 length: 15 amino acids. Trimming took 4 bases from V and 4 from J; bases not matched to a gene: 4. Germline-derived CDR1 and CDR2 are KGHDR and SFDVKD. The CDR3 DNA reads TGTGCCACCAGTGACGGGACAGGGGGAGGCACTGAAGCTTTCTTT. Amino acids: CATSDGTGGGTEAFF.

The V and J genes are TRBV29-1 and TRBJ1-4; D gene unclear. The V and J ends lost 5 bases and 4 bases respectively, with 8 bases between them. From germline, CDR1 is SQVTM and CDR2 ANQGSEA. This CDR3 region has 12 residues. CDR3 loop: CSVREVNEKLFF. Written as DNA, the CDR3 is TGCAGCGTTAGGGAAGTTAATGAAAAACTGTTTTTT.

This rearrangement joins TRBV4-3 to TRBJ1-1; 7 bases fit TRBD1. V shed 3 bases, J shed 5 bases, and the junction held 9 bases outside the gene matches. CDR1 and CDR2 (germline): LGHNA, YSLEER. The CDR3 has 15 amino acids. The CDR3 is CASSQTTGVLTEAFF. CDR3 nucleotide sequence: TGCGCCAGCAGCCAGACAACAGGGGTTTTAACTGAAGCTTTCTTT.

The chain recombines TRBV2 with TRBJ1-2; D might be TRBD1 (6 bases). Germline V gives CDR1 SNHLY, CDR2 FYNNEI. This CDR3 region has 12 residues. The ends were cut back, 5 bases at V and 7 bases at J, with 11 bases in the middle. CDR3 amino acids: CASSLQGGGYTF. The CDR3 DNA reads TGTGCCAGCAGTCTACAGGGAGGTGGCTACACCTTC.

The chain carries TRBV19 and TRBJ1-1; D is possibly TRBD1 (5 bases). V dropped 7 bases and J dropped 1 base, with 16 bases sitting between them. The CDR3 extends over 15 amino acids. Germline-derived CDR1 and CDR2 are LNHDA and SQIVND (reference sequence). CDR3 loop: CASTPRGVGNTEAFF. CDR3 nucleotide sequence: TGTGCCAGTACCCCTCGAGGGGTGGGGAACACTGAAGCTTTCTTT. Using reference TRBV19 and TRBJ1-1 for the parts outside the CDR3, the full variable domain is DGGITQSPKYLFRKEGQNVTLSCEQNLNHDAMYWYRQDPGQGLRLIYYSQIVNDFQKGDIAEGYSVSREKKESFPLTVTSAQKNPTAFYLCASTPRGVGNTEAFFGQGTRLTVV.

V usage is TRBV7-6 and J usage is TRBJ2-6; 9 positions match TRBD1. V was pared by 4 bases and J by 0 bases, with 10 bases of the junction left unmatched. The V gene's germline CDR1 is SGHVS and CDR2 FNYEAQ. The CDR3 contains 19 residues. CDR3 nucleotide sequence: TGTGCCAGCAGCTCGATTCGGGACAGGGCCGACTCTGGGGCCAACGTCCTGACTTTC. It is translated as CASSSIRDRADSGANVLTF.

The gene calls are TRBV3-1 (or the pseudogene TRBV3-2) and TRBJ1-1; D is uncertain. This CDR3 has 13 amino acids. CDR1 and CDR2 (germline): LGHDT, YNNKEL (reference sequence). V lost 4 bases and J lost 6, with 12 bases in between. The CDR3 bases are TGTGCCAGCAGCCCTACTAGAAGCTCTGAAGCTTTCTTT. Its protein is CASSPTRSSEAFF.

This clone came up once. The genes are TRBV9 and TRBJ2-1; 10 bases are a match to TRBD2. V dropped 3 bases and J dropped 6; count of bases not matched to a gene: 3. CDR1 is SGDLS, CDR2 YYNGEE, per germline. This CDR3 region has 14 residues. CDR3 region: CASSESGGANEQFF. As DNA, the CDR3 is TGTGCCAGCAGCGAGAGCGGGGGGGCCAATGAGCAGTTCTTC.

V is TRBV3-1 (or the pseudogene TRBV3-2) and J is TRBJ1-1; D remains ambiguous. The length of the CDR3 is 16 residues. With 0 bases removed from V and 4 bases from J, the gap between germline ends came to 15 bases. From germline, CDR1 is LGHDT and CDR2 YNNKEL (reference sequence). The CDR3 DNA is TGTGCCAGCAGCCAAGATAAATGGAACAAGAGCACTGAAGCTTTCTTT. This gives the protein CASSQDKWNKSTEAFF.

The chain links TRBV30 to TRBJ1-1, with TRBD1 matching 8 bases. The CDR3 runs 13 residues. V dropped 0 bases and J dropped 9; count of bases not matched to a gene: 6. Germline values: CDR1 GTSNPN, CDR2 SVGIG (reference sequence). CDR3 nucleotides: TGTGCCTGGAGTGTACAGGGGGAGGAGAAAGCTTTCTTT. Translated: CAWSVQGEEKAFF.

V and J are TRBV7-9 and TRBJ2-7; the D call may be TRBD1 or TRBD2 (5 bases each). The CDR3 covers 14 residues. Germline lookup yields CDR1 SEHNR and CDR2 FQNEAQ (reference sequence). With 3 bases removed from V and 0 bases from J, the gap between germline ends came to 9 bases. CDR3 DNA: TGTGCCAGCAGCTTCTTAGGGACCTCCTACGAGCAGTACTTC. Translated: CASSFLGTSYEQYF.

J is TRBJ2-1 and V is TRBV5-1; 11 bases agree with TRBD2. J was trimmed by 5 bases and V by 0 bases; bases with no gene match: 7. There are 17 residues in the CDR3. Germline loops: CDR1 SGHRS, CDR2 YFSETQ. In DNA, the CDR3 is TGCGCCAGCAGCTTGGTAGCGGGGGGGCGTTTAGACAATGAGCAGTTCTTC. It encodes CASSLVAGGRLDNEQFF. Full variable domain (remainder filled in from reference TRBV5-1 and TRBJ2-1): KAGVTQTPRYLIKTRGQQVTLSCSPISGHRSVSWYQQTPGQGLQFLFEYFSETQRNKGNFPGRFSGRQFSNSRSEMNVSTLELGDSALYLCASSLVAGGRLDNEQFFGPGTRLTVL.

The rearrangement uses TRBV4-1 and TRBJ1-4; D is ambiguous. Germline CDR1 MGHRA, CDR2 YSYEKL. The length of the CDR3 is 15 residues. The V gene lost 4 bases and the J gene lost 6 bases, with 15 bases spanning the gap. CDR3 DNA: TGCGCCAGCAGCCGGATACAAGTAGGAGATGAAAAACTGTTTTTT. Encoded protein: CASSRIQVGDEKLFF.

A few counts support this clone. V gene TRBV6-6 combines with J gene TRBJ2-7; TRBD1 matches at 8 bases. The trim removed 4 bases at V and 3 bases at J, leaving 11 bases unmatched. The length of the CDR3 is 16 residues. Germline loops: CDR1 MNHNY, CDR2 SVGAGI (reference sequence). The CDR3 nucleotides are TGTGCCAGCAGTTCGGCGCCCGGACAGGGTGGCTACGAGCAGTACTTC. This codes for CASSSAPGQGGYEQYF.